This TCR beta chain was sequenced in a study of beta chain features in type 1 diabetes (dated by TCRdb to the late 2010s). About the investigation overall: Mean age, gender distribution, total cell number and subset yield did not differ between patients and healthy donors. Across all samples, about 110 million sorted cells were examined, and cell number per subset correlated strongly with RNA yield. The study compared TCRB repertoires of sorted circulating CD4+ T cell subsets between recently diagnosed type 1 diabetes patients and matched healthy donors. Regulatory and stem cell-like memory subsets were isolated from only 8 patients and about 8 healthy donors, whereas naive and central memory subsets came from all 28 donors. What the study reported, not specific to this receptor: The naive, central memory and regulatory TCRB repertoires appeared to resemble one another more closely among patients than among healthy donors. Because cDNA was sequenced instead of genomic DNA, highly expressing activated cells could be over-represented, though the groups showed no difference in activation or CD3 levels. Type 1 diabetes patients showed a moderate but significant shortening of TCRB CDR3 length in all four CD4+ subsets. HLA sub-analyses involved small numbers of individuals, so any influence of HLA type on TCRB rearrangement remained unresolved. Shorter templates might have been favored by PCR, but patient and control samples were amplified and corrected together, so both groups would have been affected equally by any skew. At VDJ recombination sites, type 1 diabetes patients had fewer insertions and more deleted nucleotides, which implies abnormalities in thymic rearrangement.

This clone has a handful of counts. Its antigen is still unknown. No clone much larger than this one lies a single base away; base qualities are absent. CDR1 and CDR2 were assigned from the germline V gene as SQVTM and ANQGSEA. Inclusive of the bounding cysteine and phenylalanine, the CDR3 is 13 residues long. The DNA shown is the 39-base CDR3, in frame from base 1. Trimming accounts for 3 bases at V and 4 bases at J, while the number of junction bases matched to no gene is 4. The High Capacity cDNA Reverse Transcription Kit was used to reverse transcribe all of the isolated RNA, meaning that expressed TCRB transcripts were what got sequenced. Naive, central memory and regulatory T cell samples underwent deep immunoSEQ sequencing, averaging roughly 3.5 million total reads per sample. Sorted cells were lysed in RLT buffer, and RNA was extracted using DNase-treated RNeasy Micro or Mini kits according to cell number. Each cell subset was processed on its own to prevent cross-contamination, while patient and healthy donor samples were processed together. Using the immunoSEQ multiplex PCR, TCRB sequences were amplified from cDNA into 87-bp fragments spanning the CDR3 region. Amplicons were sequenced on the Illumina HiSeq platform. The original pipeline was this. Synthetic template baselines were used to correct PCR bias computationally, reads within Hamming distance 2 were collapsed together, and singletons that could not be merged were discarded. By aligning reads against IMGT, V, D and J genes, CDR3 length, and insertions or deletions at six rearrangement sites were assigned. Within each subset, clonotype counts were normalized to sorted cell number, after which true diversity and Gini coefficients were computed with the tcR R package. The overlap coefficient, calculated on TCRB nucleotide sequences, was used to quantify repertoire sharing. Out-of-frame TCRB sequences from naive cells were analyzed to stand in for the pre-selection repertoire. Entries here come from immuneACCESS through TCRdb and include only in-frame sequences with V and J called. Some clones fail to appear in such tables; in the studies checked, an unresolved V gene covers under half of the shortfall, and the cause of the remainder is unknown. That table supplies the V and J calls and clone size; D and trimming were determined from the DNA. Recorded for this sample are 600,000 to 700,000 clones; around an eighth of them occurred a single time. The leading ten clones occupy less than 0.025% of the sample.

From each donor, a single peripheral blood sample of approximately 120 mL on average was drawn into heparinised tubes. A BD FACSAria II was used to sort naive, central memory, regulatory and stem cell-like memory CD4+ T cells with a panel that included CD45RO, CCR7, CD25, CD127, CD95 and CD27. A purity above 95% was achieved for all sorted populations. Right away, PBMCs were isolated by Lymphoprep density gradient centrifugation and were stained directly, with no culture step. Samples were stained and sorted in pairs, with one healthy donor and one patient per experiment, so that batch effects were minimized.

The sample was naive CD4+ T cells from blood. Interpreted using the paper, the cell subset or site label stands for: true naive CD4+ T cells. The receptor chain draws on TRBV29-1 and TRBJ1-2; the junction holds 8 bases that match TRBD1. The sequence came from a man aged 18 to 35 with type 1 diabetes. The sequence in DNA is TGCAGCGTTGATGCCGGGACAGGCTATGGCTACACCTTC. This yields the protein CSVDAGTGYGYTF.